The sequence of this T cell receptor beta chain was determined in a study of PD-1 blockade in classical Hodgkin lymphoma. The assay was immunoSEQ multiplex PCR, and TCRdb's table has in-frame clones only and misses some. The data hold around 17,000 clones, with around 85% observed a single time. Each patient experienced a relapse that followed autologous stem cell transplantation, and brentuximab vedotin exposure varied. Thawed PBMCs yielded CD4+ T cells through magnetic negative selection. This clone appeared a few times. Its antigen is still unknown. The study's findings and limits: Patients with an early start, nivolumab under 1 year after ASCT, were excluded.

This clonotype was obtained from a human donor with classical Hodgkin lymphoma. Here the sequenced sample was CD4+ T cells from blood, taken at baseline.

CDR3 sequence reads: CASSERYSGGYSNQPQHF. CDR3 DNA: TGTGCCAGCAGTGAACGGTACAGTGGGGGGTATAGCAATCAGCCCCAGCATTTT. The genes are TRBV6-1 and TRBJ1-5, with D maybe TRBD1 (5 bases). The V and J ends lost 2 bases and 0 bases respectively, with 17 bases between them. Germline V CDR1 and CDR2: MNHNS, SASEGT. The CDR3 has 18 residues.